These 16 T cell receptor beta chains came from one sample sequenced in a study of blood T cell repertoires in COVID-19. Sequencing used immunoSEQ multiplex PCR; TCRdb keeps in-frame clones, though not all of them. The data contain roughly 420,000 clones, 88% of them seen just once; the ten biggest clones take up more than 0.9%. The source material was PBMCs or T cells enriched from blood (not recorded which). The receptors come from a woman aged 25 to 39 with acute COVID-19.

The rearrangement joins TRBV24-1 to TRBJ2-1; 12 nucleotides align to TRBD2. The V and J ends lost 5 bases and 0 bases, in that order; junction bases with no gene match: 7. The CDR3 is made up of 18 amino acids. The germline V gene encodes CDR1 KGHDR and CDR2 SFDVKD. The chain's CDR3 is CATSANMGLAGSYNEQFF. The CDR3 DNA reads as TGTGCCACCAGTGCTAATATGGGACTAGCGGGCTCCTACAATGAGCAGTTCTTC.

The chain links TRBV6-2 or TRBV6-3 to TRBJ2-2; 7 nucleotides align to TRBD1. The germline V gene has CDR1 MNHEY and CDR2 SVGEGT. The V and J ends lost 4 bases and 7 bases, in that order; junction bases with no gene match: 6. The CDR3 has 14 residues. The DNA of the CDR3 is TGTGCCAGCAGTTGGTTACAGGGGATCGGGGAGCTGTTTTTT. Protein: CASSWLQGIGELFF.

Only a few counts were recorded for this clone. The chain uses TRBV30 and TRBJ1-6; D may be TRBD1 (6 bases). V lost 5 bases to trimming and J lost 4 bases, with 15 bases between them. The CDR3 consists of 15 residues. CDR1 and CDR2 (germline): GTSNPN, SVGIG (reference sequence). The CDR3 here is CAWEYRDKYNSPLHF. CDR3 coding DNA: TGTGCCTGGGAATACCGGGACAAGTATAATTCACCCCTCCACTTT.

This chain joins TRBV4-1 and TRBJ1-2; 7 bases map to TRBD1. After removal of 3 bases from V and 0 bases from J, the junction contained 4 bases not matched to a gene. Germline V CDR1 and CDR2: MGHRA, YSYEKL. The CDR3 is 15 amino acids. For the CDR3, the DNA is TGCGCCAGCAGCCATCCTGGGACAGCTAACTATGGCTACACCTTC. It is translated as CASSHPGTANYGYTF.

The chain couples TRBV3-1 (or the pseudogene TRBV3-2) to TRBJ1-1; 8 positions agree with TRBD1. Germline V CDR1 and CDR2: LGHDT, YNNKEL (reference sequence). The CDR3 sequence is 17 residues long. With 0 bases clipped from V and 1 base from J, the junction kept 7 bases outside the gene matches. CDR3 DNA sequence: TGTGCCAGCAGCCAAGAGATAAGGGGGACAGGGAACACTGAAGCTTTCTTT. This sequence encodes CASSQEIRGTGNTEAFF.

The V and J genes are TRBV11-1 and TRBJ2-7; tentatively, D is TRBD1 (5 bases). Trimming removed 6 bases from V and 6 bases from J, with 15 bases in between. Germline V gene lookup returns CDR1 SGHAT and CDR2 FQDESV (reference sequence). The CDR3 runs 13 residues. Here the CDR3 reads CASRQDSNLEQYF. CDR3 nucleotides: TGTGCCAGCAGACAGGATTCGAACCTCGAGCAGTACTTC. Full variable domain (outside the CDR3, taken from reference TRBV11-1 and TRBJ2-7): EAEVAQSPRYKITEKSQAVAFWCDPISGHATLYWYRQILGQGPELLVQFQDESVVDDSQLPKDRFSAERLKGVDSTLKIQPAELGDSAMYLCASRQDSNLEQYFGPGTRLTVT.

The V and J genes are TRBV18 and TRBJ1-2, with 9 bases aligning to TRBD1. The CDR3 has 14 amino acids. Germline CDR1 reads KGHSH; CDR2 reads LQKENI. V lost 3 bases and J lost 3; bases outside the gene matches: 2. DNA of the CDR3: TGTGCCAGCTCACCGGACAGGGGAGACTATGGCTACACCTTC. It codes for CASSPDRGDYGYTF.

The genes are TRBV4-3 and TRBJ2-1; the match to TRBD2 covers 11 bases. The V gene end was trimmed by 6 bases and the J gene end by 3 bases; junction bases not matched to a gene: 7. The CDR3 has 16 residues. Germline-derived CDR1 and CDR2 are LGHNA and YSLEER. CDR3 nucleotides: TGCGCCAGCAGTCTTCAACTAGCGGGGGTCTACAATGAGCAGTTCTTC. Translating gives CASSLQLAGVYNEQFF.

The chain combines TRBV5-6 with TRBJ2-3; 9 bases are a match to TRBD2. This CDR3 region has 15 residues. Germline V gene sequence: CDR1 SGHDT, CDR2 YYEEEE. V was pared by 1 base and J by 5 bases, with 5 bases of the junction left unmatched. The CDR3 loop is CASSLLAGEVDTQYF. The DNA for the CDR3 is TGTGCCAGCAGCTTGTTAGCGGGGGAGGTAGATACGCAGTATTTT.

This clone was observed once. The CDR3 loop reads CASRRDREQYGYTF. CDR3 bases: TGTGCCAGCAGAAGGGACAGGGAGCAGTATGGCTACACCTTC. The V call is TRBV6-5, the J call TRBJ1-2, with 9 bases fitting TRBD1. This CDR3 is built from 14 residues. Germline lookup yields CDR1 MNHEY and CDR2 SVGAGI. The V and J ends lost 6 bases and 5 bases, in that order; junction bases with no gene match: 7.

The chain joins TRBV19 to TRBJ1-2; TRBD1 might be the D (5 bases). Per the germline V gene, CDR1 is LNHDA and CDR2 is SQIVND (reference sequence). Between the trimmed V and J ends, which lost 0 bases and 4 bases, there was a span of 18 bases. The CDR3 totals 17 residues. In nucleotides, the CDR3 is TGTGCCAGTAGTATAGATCCGACGCGGGACCACCCCTATGGCTACACCTTC. It codes for CASSIDPTRDHPYGYTF.

V is TRBV6-2 or TRBV6-3 and J is TRBJ2-5, with TRBD2 identical over 8 bases. Trimming at V came to 6 bases and at J to 4 bases, leaving 13 bases not matched to a gene. This CDR3 spans 16 amino acids. Germline V gene data show CDR1 as MNHEY and CDR2 as SVGEGT. For the CDR3, the DNA is TGTGCCAGCAGCCAACTTGCGCGGGGGGCGAGAGAGACCCAGTACTTC. Amino acids: CASSQLARGARETQYF.

The V call is TRBV6-5, the J call TRBJ2-7; weak D call: TRBD2 (5 bases). CDR1 and CDR2 (germline): MNHEY, SVGAGI. Between the trimmed V and J ends, which lost 0 bases and 1 base, there was a span of 10 bases. The CDR3 length is 15 residues. The CDR3 protein is CASSYSGRTSYEQYF. The CDR3 DNA sequence: TGTGCCAGCAGTTACTCGGGTAGGACTTCCTACGAGCAGTACTTC.

The chain employs TRBV27 and TRBJ1-2; D may be TRBD1 (5 bases). CDR3 length: 15 amino acids. V was cut by 6 bases and J by 7 bases, with 21 bases left in between. CDR1 is MNHEY, CDR2 SMNVEV, per germline (reference sequence). CDR3 sequence reads: CASSPRGGTDLGYTF. CDR3 nucleotides: TGTGCCAGCAGCCCTCGGGGGGGTACTGATCTTGGCTACACCTTC.

V usage is TRBV7-2 and J usage is TRBJ2-2; D not resolved. Germline V gene data show CDR1 as SGHTA and CDR2 as FQGNSA. This CDR3 has 13 residues. V gave up 1 base and J gave up 8 bases, with 8 bases separating them. CDR3 amino acids: CASSLGFRGELFF. The CDR3 coding sequence is TGTGCCAGCAGCTTAGGTTTCAGGGGGGAGCTGTTTTTT.

The chain joins TRBV5-5 to TRBJ1-2; 11 positions agree with TRBD1. Germline trimming cut 0 bases from V and 4 bases from J; bases unmatched to any gene: 8. There are 17 residues in the CDR3. Germline lookup yields CDR1 SGHKS and CDR2 YYEKEE (reference sequence). The CDR3 region is CASSLGLGQGVSYGYTF. CDR3 DNA: TGTGCCAGCAGCTTGGGGCTGGGACAGGGGGTCTCCTATGGCTACACCTTC. Full variable domain (remainder filled in from reference TRBV5-5 and TRBJ1-2): DAGVTQSPTHLIKTRGQQVTLRCSPISGHKSVSWYQQVLGQGPQFIFQYYEKEERGRGNFPDRFSARQFPNYSSELNVNALLLGDSALYLCASSLGLGQGVSYGYTFGSGTRLTVV.